This TCR beta chain was found in a study of shared clonotypes between healthy human individuals (dated by TCRdb to about 2020). Context from the whole study: The cohort comprised a couple of women and a few men aged 18 to 49 years. Per donor, three plates each were used for CD4 naive and CD4 memory, two for CD8 naive, and one for CD8 memory. To estimate repertoire size and how much clonotype sharing occurs between individuals, the study deeply sequenced the blood TCR repertoires of several healthy adults. Libraries were prepared and TCR repertoires were sequenced by different laboratories using diverse techniques, in order to increase sequencing depth and limit assay-specific biases. Per donor, leukapheresis produced somewhere between about 0.94 and 9 billion PBMCs.

Cut back by 3 bases and 2 bases, the V and J ends lie 8 bases apart. The CDR3 contains 13 residues, cysteine and phenylalanine counted. CDR3 DNA is the only sequence kept; it has 39 bases, read in frame from the first base. As encoded in the germline V gene, CDR1 is MDHEN while CDR2 is SYDVKM. Donors were healthy HIV-negative adults with no recently reported acute infections or vaccinations. Only Caucasian adults living in Nashville, Tennessee, USA were represented among the donors. CD4+ T cells were enriched through magnetic negative selection, after which naive cells were positively selected on CD45RA and the remaining negative fraction served as the memory subset. Blood was obtained by leukapheresis, after which PBMCs were separated by Ficoll-Histopaque density gradient centrifugation and cryopreserved in liquid nitrogen vapor phase. Purity and quantity of every magnetically sorted T cell population were checked by analytical flow cytometry. Genomic DNA was isolated from every sorted fraction and measured by UV absorbance on a Nanodrop 2000c.

Study-wide conclusions, independent of this receptor: When a few donors were compared, the shared fraction of clonotypes was about 5.4% for naive CD4, less than 4% for naive CD8, roughly 2.5% for memory CD4, and under 0.5% for memory CD8. Sampling was restricted to blood, and TCR repertoires in tissues likely differ from the TCR repertoires found in blood. Naive subsets generally had larger estimated clonotype richness than memory subsets. Rarefaction of sorted-subset datasets indicated incomplete sequencing despite the large sequencing depth. Based on pairwise subsampling, the degree of clonotype sharing among donors was expected to be affected by sequencing depth. The small number of donors limited the genetic and exposure-history diversity represented. Clonotypes shared by all four sorted-subset donors showed higher generation probabilities than non-shared clonotypes.

About this clone: It lacks a known antigen. No much larger clonotype is one base removed from it; base qualities were not supplied.

TCR CDR3 regions were amplified from genomic DNA by multiplex PCR using the deep immunoSEQ assay. Extracted genomic DNA from each cell subset was distributed evenly across all wells of several immunoSEQ 96-well plates, and each plate was treated as a replicate. For sorted subsets, approximately 210 ng genomic DNA, equal to 30,000 to 35,000 T cell genomes, was loaded into each replicate PCR. Purified libraries were quantified with a Qubit 3.0 fluorometer, sized on a Bioanalyzer 2100, and re-quantified with the KAPA Library Quantification kit. Every immunoSEQ 96-well plate was sequenced on a dedicated single-read 150-cycle Illumina NextSeq 550 flow cell. The study's processing was this. The immunoSEQ output contained only junctional sequences without quality scores, so filtering could not match that applied to full-length reads. Sequences were annotated with PyIR, a Python wrapper for IgBLAST v1.9, using IMGT germline references to assign V/J genes and CDR3. Reads were filtered out if the reads had weak V/J assignments (E-value above 1e-6), no CDR3, stop codons, out-of-frame junctions, or ambiguous translated residues. V3J clonotypes were defined as sequences sharing an identical inferred V gene, J gene, and CDR3 amino acid sequence. Percentage overlap between repertoires was calculated by dividing the number of shared unique clonotypes by the size of the smaller repertoire. RTK rarefaction, the Chao1 estimator, and Recon v2.1 estimates of unobserved clonotypes were used to assess repertoire richness. For all TCRbeta clonotypes obtained by the gDNA method from four donors, generation probabilities were computed with OLGA. TCRdb limited this immuneACCESS table to in-frame rearrangements with V and J called. A share of clones is missing; checked studies link under half to unresolved V genes, and the rest is unexplained. From that table come the V and J calls and clone size; the DNA was used to work out D and trimming. Here the sample has about 1 million clones; about 80% occur a single time. 1.4% of the sample rests with the top ten.

What was sequenced was memory CD4+ T cells sorted from blood. The cell subset or site label, read with the paper, signifies: CD45RA-negative fraction. This sequence uses TRBV28 and TRBJ2-7, with an unclear D gene assignment. This receptor was identified in a man younger than 30 in good health. The DNA sequence is TGTGCCAGCAGTTTGGCGGCCGCCTACGAGCAGTACTTC. This yields the protein CASSLAAAYEQYF.